This T cell receptor (beta chain) is drawn from a study of yellow fever vaccine responses in identical twins. TCRdb recomputed calls from the RT-PCR reads with MiXCR, one row per CDR3 protein. The table includes around 4,300 distinct CDR3 sequences, about 76% detected once. V lost 6 bases and J 5 bases, leaving 20 bases between the germline ends. This CDR3 is 16 amino acids long. CDR1 and CDR2 (germline): SGHAT, FQDESV (reference sequence). Sequencing used T cells from blood (PBMCs), unsorted or a sorted subset (not recorded which), obtained before or after yellow fever vaccination (not recorded which). The chain links TRBV11-1 to TRBJ2-1, with D hard to call. This TCR came from a woman between 18 and 30 years old who received the yellow fever vaccine. CDR3 region: CASRRSVEDKDNEQFF. In DNA, the CDR3 is TGTGCCAGCAGACGGAGCGTGGAAGATAAAGACAATGAGCAGTTCTTC.